These T cell receptor beta chains were read from a single sample in a study of OX40 agonist ivuxolimab in advanced cancers. Produced via immunoSEQ multiplex PCR; TCRdb's table is partial and in-frame only. This table holds fewer than 40,000 clones, about four fifths found once. The sequencing used CD4+ or CD8+ T cells sorted from blood, collected in a trial of the OX40 agonist ivuxolimab. The receptors shown here come from an adult with an advanced solid tumor such as melanoma, head and neck, liver or kidney cancer. The CDR3 runs from the conserved cysteine through the conserved F or W. A D gene is named only where the DNA matches it firmly. Expanded clones are given a class, and other clones once, few, many or no size at all.

TRBJ1-3 TRBD1 TRBV28 15 . CASSRGTGTRNTIYF TGTGCCAGCAGTAGAGGGACAGGAACACGAAACACCATATATTTT
TRBJ2-2 . TRBV2 14 . CASRTQGRSGELFF TGTGCCAGCCGGACACAGGGTCGATCCGGGGAGCTGTTTTTT
TRBJ1-1 . TRBV7-2 13 . CASSLETHTEAFF TGTGCCAGCAGCTTAGAGACACACACTGAAGCTTTCTTT
TRBJ2-3 . TRBV6-4 13 . CATATGVTDTQYF TGTGCCACCGCGACGGGGGTCACAGATACGCAGTATTTT
TRBJ2-2 . TRBV27 14 . CASSLTTNTGELFF TGTGCCAGCAGTTTAACTACGAACACCGGGGAGCTGTTTTTT
TRBJ2-1 TRBD2 TRBV11-2 17 . CASSLDLAGGTYNEQFF TGTGCCAGCAGCTTAGATCTAGCGGGGGGGACCTACAATGAGCAGTTCTTC
TRBJ1-1 . TRBV5-6 13 . CASSWARGTEAFF TGTGCCAGCAGCTGGGCTCGGGGCACTGAAGCTTTCTTT
TRBJ2-3 TRBD2 TRBV6-1 14 . CASLPGLFTDTQYF TGTGCCAGTTTGCCGGGACTATTTACAGATACGCAGTATTTT
TRBJ2-7 TRBD1 TRBV6-5 14 . CASSLATGLGEQYF TGTGCCAGCAGCCTTGCGACAGGGTTAGGCGAGCAGTACTTC
TRBJ1-1 . TRBV2 13 . CASSKRQDTEAFF TGTGCCAGCAGTAAGCGACAGGACACTGAAGCTTTCTTT
TRBJ2-5 . TRBV4-2 14 . CASSQRGAPETQYF TGTGCCAGCAGCCAAAGGGGGGCGCCCGAGACCCAGTACTTC
TRBJ2-1 TRBD2 TRBV5-1 19 . CASSGKGTSGAISYNEQFF TGCGCCAGCAGCGGGAAAGGGACTAGCGGGGCGATATCCTACAATGAGCAGTTCTTC
TRBJ2-5 TRBD1 TRBV6-6 14 . CASSPGQGRETQYF TGTGCCAGCAGCCCCGGACAGGGGAGGGAGACCCAGTACTTC
TRBJ1-5 . TRBV4-1 16 . CASSQFGWEGNQPQHF TGCGCCAGCAGCCAATTTGGCTGGGAGGGAAATCAGCCCCAGCATTTT
TRBJ1-6 . TRBV5-8 14 once CASSLSGWNSPLHF TGTGCCAGCAGCTTGAGCGGGTGGAATTCACCCCTCCACTTT
TRBJ2-2 . TRBV12-1 17 . CASSFGPQVSVPGELFF TGTGCCAGCAGCTTTGGTCCACAGGTTTCGGTACCCGGGGAGCTGTTTTTT
TRBJ2-5 . TRBV18 15 . CASSPPLTIQETQYF TGTGCCAGCTCACCACCGCTCACTATACAAGAGACCCAGTACTTC
TRBJ2-5 TRBD2 TRBV7-2 14 . CASSPQAGEETQYF TGTGCCAGCAGCCCACAAGCGGGGGAAGAGACCCAGTACTTC
TRBJ1-3 . TRBV6-5 13 . CASRYRPEDTIYF TGTGCCAGCAGGTACAGGCCGGAGGACACCATATATTTT
TRBJ1-1 . TRBV18 13 once CASSTTGNTEAFF TGTGCCAGCTCAACAACAGGGAACACTGAAGCTTTCTTT
TRBJ1-2 . TRBV7-9 17 . CASSPRGVRAGFYGYTF TGTGCCAGCAGCCCTAGGGGGGTGAGAGCGGGTTTCTATGGCTACACCTTC
TRBJ2-1 . TRBV15 13 . CATSRHLYNEQFF TGTGCCACCAGCAGACACCTTTACAATGAGCAGTTCTTC
TRBJ2-2 TRBD1 TRBV2 13 . CASSGTGFGELFF TGTGCCAGCAGTGGGACAGGGTTCGGGGAGCTGTTTTTT
TRBJ2-5 . TRBV18 14 . CATSMGLTQETQYF TGTGCCACCTCGATGGGACTGACCCAAGAGACCCAGTACTTC
TRBJ2-3 . TRBV7-2 15 . CASRPGGPSTDTQYF TGTGCCAGCAGACCCGGGGGGCCGAGCACAGATACGCAGTATTTT
TRBJ1-2 . TRBV10-3 14 . CAISELQENYGYTF TGTGCCATCAGTGAGCTACAGGAGAACTATGGCTACACCTTC
TRBJ2-7 . TRBV5-3 16 few CARSLVPGTASYEQYF TGTGCCAGAAGCTTGGTTCCAGGGACTGCCTCCTACGAGCAGTACTTC
TRBJ1-5 . TRBV19 15 . CASSISRSPNQPQHF TGTGCCAGTAGTATCAGCAGGAGTCCCAATCAGCCCCAGCATTTT
TRBJ1-3 . TRBV14 11 . CASSLRGTIYF TGTGCCAGCAGTCTCAGGGGAACCATATATTTT
TRBJ2-3 TRBD1 TRBV6-5 14 . CASSSGQDTDTQYF TGTGCCAGCAGTTCCGGACAGGACACAGATACGCAGTATTTT
TRBJ2-7 . TRBV2 14 . CASSERVYAYEQYF TGTGCCAGCAGTGAGCGGGTCTACGCCTACGAGCAGTACTTC
TRBJ2-1 TRBD1 TRBV7-6 15 once CASSLRQGSSDEQFF TGTGCCAGCAGCTTAAGACAGGGTAGTTCAGATGAGCAGTTCTTC
TRBJ1-6 . TRBV9 14 . CASSVGGENSPLHF TGTGCCAGCAGCGTAGGAGGGGAGAATTCACCCCTCCACTTT
TRBJ1-3 TRBD1 TRBV4-1 16 . CASSQPGTGSGNTIYF TGCGCCAGCAGCCAACCCGGGACAGGGTCTGGAAACACCATATATTTT
TRBJ2-5 TRBD2 TRBV19 18 . CASSIGERGGFSKGTQYF TGTGCCAGTAGTATCGGAGAGCGGGGGGGCTTTTCTAAAGGGACCCAGTACTTC
TRBJ2-7 . TRBV14 13 once CASSQADAREQYF TGTGCCAGCAGCCAAGCGGACGCGCGGGAGCAGTACTTC
TRBJ2-1 . TRBV30 11 . CAWGGSGEQFF TGTGCCTGGGGGGGGTCGGGTGAGCAGTTCTTC
TRBJ1-2 . TRBV25-1 13 . CASSGLGRYGYTF TGTGCCAGCAGTGGCTTGGGGCGGTATGGCTACACCTTC
TRBJ2-5 TRBD2 TRBV5-4 15 . CASSIAGGNQETQYF TGTGCCAGCAGCATAGCGGGGGGAAACCAAGAGACCCAGTACTTC
TRBJ1-2 . TRBV5-4 15 . CASSPGRISNYGYTF TGTGCCAGCAGCCCAGGGAGGATCTCTAACTATGGCTACACCTTC
TRBJ2-7 TRBD1 TRBV15 15 few CATSPRRQGIDEQYF TGTGCCACCAGTCCCCGTAGACAGGGAATCGACGAGCAGTACTTC
TRBJ2-1 . TRBV18 20 . CASSPLGTVGGLSSYNEQFF TGTGCCAGCTCACCATTGGGAACCGTAGGGGGGTTGAGCTCCTACAATGAGCAGTTCTTC
TRBJ1-2 TRBD1 TRBV4-1 13 few CASRPTGGGGYTF TGCGCCAGCAGGCCTACAGGGGGCGGGGGCTACACCTTC
TRBJ2-2 TRBD2 TRBV7-9 16 . CASTVGTSGNTGELFF TGTGCCAGCACCGTTGGGACTAGCGGAAACACCGGGGAGCTGTTTTTT
TRBJ2-3 TRBD2 TRBV7-2 15 . CASSLQAGGTDTQYF TGTGCCAGCAGCTTACAAGCGGGGGGCACAGATACGCAGTATTTT
TRBJ2-7 TRBD1 TRBV7-2 14 . CASSLGTGPYEQYF TGTGCCAGCAGCTTAGGGACAGGCCCCTACGAGCAGTACTTC
TRBJ2-1 . TRBV6-1 13 . CASSERGRNEQFF TGTGCCAGCAGTGAGAGGGGGAGGAATGAGCAGTTCTTC
TRBJ1-4 . TRBV7-6 15 . CASSSQTGNNEKLFF TGTGCCAGCAGCTCCCAGACAGGAAACAATGAAAAACTGTTTTTT
TRBJ1-3 . TRBV10-3 15 . CAIRNLDGGGNTIYF TGTGCCATCAGGAATCTGGACGGCGGAGGAAACACCATATATTTT
TRBJ1-1 TRBD1 TRBV19 13 . CASSTDRVTEAFF TGTGCCAGTAGTACAGACAGGGTCACTGAAGCTTTCTTT